The next 2 T cell receptor beta chains were all read from a single sample in a study of cytomegalovirus exposure and HLA in healthy donors. Produced via immunoSEQ multiplex PCR; TCRdb's table is partial and in-frame only. The sample shows hundreds of thousands of clones, more than 75% of them seen only once. Material for sequencing was PBMCs. The receptor set was obtained from a man between 18 and 29 years old in good health and CMV-seronegative.

The chain employs TRBV18 and TRBJ2-1; 8 bases fit TRBD2. J lost 1 base, V lost 5 bases, and 7 bases had no gene match. Germline V gene lookup returns CDR1 KGHSH and CDR2 LQKENI. This CDR3 region has 16 residues. The CDR3 loop reads CASSKIGTRSYNEQFF. The DNA for the CDR3 is TGTGCCAGCTCAAAAATCGGGACTAGATCCTACAATGAGCAGTTCTTC.

J is TRBJ2-7 and V is TRBV6-5, with no clear D. The CDR3 sequence is 15 residues long. V was trimmed by 6 bases and J by 3 bases, leaving 18 bases between them. Per germline, CDR1 MNHEY and CDR2 SVGAGI. The CDR3 DNA reads TGTGCCAGCAGAAATGACCCCCTCAACAGCTACGAGCAGTACTTC. It yields the protein CASRNDPLNSYEQYF.